This T cell receptor (beta chain) was sequenced in a study of T cells in narcolepsy. Study as a whole: Enrolled donors included narcolepsy type 1 or type 2 patients and healthy controls.

The CDR3 is made up of 16 amino acids. V trimming: 4 bases; J trimming: 1 base; junction bases outside the gene matches: 6. Germline V gives CDR1 SGHAT, CDR2 FQNNGV. A note on this clone: Its antigen is undetermined.

Study observations and caveats: Autoreactive clonotypes reportedly recurred in blood of same and different patients, not controls. Same-patient CSF and blood CD4+ T cell clonotypes included HCRT-specific and TRIB2-specific autoreactive ones.

The repertoire was sequenced with immunoSEQ multiplex PCR; TCRdb's copy has only in-frame clones and lacks some. The repertoire includes about 25,000 clones, 84% of them detected once, and 1.3% sits in the top ten. This TCR derives from a human donor with narcolepsy. The genes are TRBV11-2 and TRBJ2-1; the match to TRBD2 covers 8 bases. The sample comprised CD45RA- memory CD4+ T cells from PBMCs. The CDR3 nucleotides read TGTGCCAGCAGCTCCGGGGGGGAGGCGTCCTACAATGAGCAGTTCTTC. Translating gives CASSSGGEASYNEQFF.